A selection of T cell receptor beta chains follows, all from one sample in a study of blood T cell repertoires in COVID-19. Data came from immunoSEQ multiplex PCR; TCRdb stores just in-frame clones and leaves some out. Seen here are roughly 59,000 clones, roughly 80% observed once, and the top ten hold 6% to 7%. What was sequenced was peripheral blood. The receptors were sampled from a woman in her fifties or sixties with active or convalescent COVID-19. CDR3s include the opening cysteine and the closing phenylalanine or tryptophan. The order of the fields is clone size, D gene, J gene, V gene, CDR3 protein, CDR3 DNA. The D gene is left open where the match is weak. Not every row has a clone size; where given, it reads once, few, many or a size class.

size: NA
D: TRBD1
J: TRBJ2-3
V: TRBV10-3
CDR3: CAISGTGWDTQYF
DNA: TGTGCCATCAGTGGGACAGGGTGGGATACGCAGTATTTT

size: NA
D: TRBD1
J: TRBJ1-4
V: TRBV4-3
CDR3: CASSLTGTGTEKLFF
DNA: TGCGCCAGCAGCCTTACTGGGACAGGGACTGAAAAACTGTTTTTT

size: NA
D: TRBD2
J: TRBJ2-3
V: TRBV4-3
CDR3: CASSQGASGRNTQYF
DNA: TGCGCCAGCAGCCAAGGGGCTAGCGGGAGGAATACGCAGTATTTT

size: NA
D: NA
J: TRBJ2-7
V: TRBV30
CDR3: CAWSVRWRDEQYF
DNA: TGTGCCTGGAGTGTACGGTGGAGGGACGAGCAGTACTTC

size: NA
D: NA
J: TRBJ2-3
V: TRBV5-8
CDR3: CASSSYRSTDTQYF
DNA: TGTGCCAGCAGCTCGTACCGGAGCACAGATACGCAGTATTTT

size: NA
D: NA
J: TRBJ1-3
V: TRBV9
CDR3: CASSPSNSGNTIYF
DNA: TGTGCCAGCAGCCCGAGTAACTCTGGAAACACCATATATTTT

size: once
D: TRBD1
J: TRBJ1-3
V: TRBV25-1
CDR3: CASSGTGWTGNTIYF
DNA: TGTGCCAGCAGTGGGACAGGGTGGACTGGAAACACCATATATTTT

size: NA
D: NA
J: TRBJ1-1
V: TRBV6-5
CDR3: CASSQTVGGRWEAFF
DNA: TGTGCCAGCAGCCAAACGGTAGGGGGAAGGTGGGAAGCTTTCTTT

size: few
D: NA
J: TRBJ2-1
V: TRBV6-4
CDR3: CASSEAQGQSNEQFF
DNA: TGTGCCAGCAGTGAAGCTCAGGGGCAGTCCAATGAGCAGTTCTTC

size: NA
D: NA
J: TRBJ2-7
V: TRBV12-3/TRBV12-4
CDR3: CASSSDYHEQYF
DNA: TGTGCCAGCAGCTCCGACTACCACGAGCAGTACTTC

size: NA
D: NA
J: TRBJ1-1
V: TRBV30
CDR3: CAWIKYGPNTEAFF
DNA: TGTGCCTGGATTAAGTACGGTCCGAACACTGAAGCTTTCTTT

size: once
D: TRBD1
J: TRBJ1-6
V: TRBV11-2
CDR3: CASSLSTGGMNSPLHF
DNA: TGTGCCAGCAGCCTTTCTACAGGGGGCATGAATTCACCCCTCCACTTT

size: NA
D: TRBD1
J: TRBJ2-1
V: TRBV7-9
CDR3: CASSLDRVVYNEQFF
DNA: TGTGCCAGCAGCCTCGACAGGGTCGTCTACAATGAGCAGTTCTTC

size: NA
D: NA
J: TRBJ2-6
V: TRBV24-1
CDR3: CATSDSTATGASGANVLTF
DNA: TGTGCCACCAGTGATTCTACGGCGACAGGAGCCTCTGGGGCCAACGTCCTGACTTTC

size: NA
D: TRBD2
J: TRBJ2-7
V: TRBV5-8
CDR3: CASSLYSGAYEQYF
DNA: TGTGCCAGCAGCTTGTATAGCGGGGCCTACGAGCAGTACTTC

size: NA
D: TRBD2
J: TRBJ2-5
V: TRBV27
CDR3: CASSLELASKTQYF
DNA: TGTGCCAGCAGTTTAGAACTAGCGTCAAAGACCCAGTACTTC

size: NA
D: NA
J: TRBJ2-7
V: TRBV28
CDR3: CASSLFSGADEQYF
DNA: TGTGCCAGCAGTTTATTTTCGGGAGCCGACGAGCAGTACTTC

size: NA
D: NA
J: TRBJ2-3
V: TRBV29-1
CDR3: CSVGYTDTQYF
DNA: TGCAGCGTTGGCTACACAGATACGCAGTATTTT

size: NA
D: NA
J: TRBJ1-2
V: TRBV15
CDR3: CATSRDQRSGYTF
DNA: TGTGCCACCAGCAGAGATCAGAGGAGTGGCTACACCTTC

size: NA
D: NA
J: TRBJ1-2
V: TRBV2
CDR3: CASSGPGFNYGYTF
DNA: TGTGCCAGCAGTGGGCCAGGGTTTAACTATGGCTACACCTTC

size: few
D: TRBD2
J: TRBJ2-2
V: TRBV5-1
CDR3: CASSLRTSGATGELFF
DNA: TGCGCCAGCAGCTTGAGGACTAGCGGAGCAACCGGGGAGCTGTTTTTT

size: many
D: TRBD1
J: TRBJ1-2
V: TRBV19
CDR3: CASHDRGLPGYTF
DNA: TGTGCCAGTCACGACAGGGGGCTCCCTGGCTACACCTTC

size: few
D: TRBD1
J: TRBJ2-5
V: TRBV3-1/TRBV3-2
CDR3: CASSQGTGVIETQYF
DNA: TGTGCCAGCAGCCAAGGGACAGGGGTAATCGAGACCCAGTACTTC

size: NA
D: NA
J: TRBJ1-6
V: TRBV19
CDR3: CASSPNRRSHSPLHF
DNA: TGTGCCAGTAGCCCAAACAGGAGAAGTCATTCACCCCTCCACTTT

size: NA
D: TRBD1
J: TRBJ2-7
V: TRBV3-1/TRBV3-2
CDR3: CASSQPGQGSYEQYF
DNA: TGTGCCAGCAGCCAACCGGGACAGGGCTCCTACGAGCAGTACTTC

size: NA
D: NA
J: TRBJ2-1
V: TRBV18
CDR3: CASNQRGNEQFF
DNA: TGTGCTAGCAACCAACGGGGGAATGAGCAGTTCTTC

size: few
D: TRBD1
J: TRBJ1-3
V: TRBV7-8
CDR3: CASSYRGSGNTIYF
DNA: TGTGCCAGCAGCTACAGGGGATCTGGAAACACCATATATTTT

size: NA
D: TRBD2
J: TRBJ2-1
V: TRBV25-1
CDR3: CASRKEREGYNEQFF
DNA: TGTGCCAGCAGGAAAGAGCGGGAGGGTTACAATGAGCAGTTCTTC

size: NA
D: NA
J: TRBJ1-1
V: TRBV15
CDR3: CATSSDDRSAFF
DNA: TGTGCCACCAGCAGTGATGACAGGTCGGCTTTCTTT

size: NA
D: TRBD1
J: TRBJ1-2
V: TRBV27
CDR3: CASRTGWYGYTF
DNA: TGTGCCAGCAGGACAGGGTGGTATGGCTACACCTTC

size: NA
D: TRBD1
J: TRBJ1-2
V: TRBV3-1/TRBV3-2
CDR3: CASSPQGAEHGYTF
DNA: TGTGCCAGCAGCCCCCAGGGGGCAGAACATGGCTACACCTTC

size: NA
D: TRBD2
J: TRBJ2-1
V: TRBV7-3
CDR3: CASSPEASGGGNEQFF
DNA: TGTGCCAGCAGCCCGGAGGCTAGCGGGGGGGGCAATGAGCAGTTCTTC

size: NA
D: NA
J: TRBJ1-5
V: TRBV3-1/TRBV3-2
CDR3: CASSQGPRSAGFGFRNQPQHF
DNA: TGTGCCAGCAGCCAAGGCCCGAGGTCGGCGGGATTTGGGTTTCGCAATCAGCCCCAGCATTTT